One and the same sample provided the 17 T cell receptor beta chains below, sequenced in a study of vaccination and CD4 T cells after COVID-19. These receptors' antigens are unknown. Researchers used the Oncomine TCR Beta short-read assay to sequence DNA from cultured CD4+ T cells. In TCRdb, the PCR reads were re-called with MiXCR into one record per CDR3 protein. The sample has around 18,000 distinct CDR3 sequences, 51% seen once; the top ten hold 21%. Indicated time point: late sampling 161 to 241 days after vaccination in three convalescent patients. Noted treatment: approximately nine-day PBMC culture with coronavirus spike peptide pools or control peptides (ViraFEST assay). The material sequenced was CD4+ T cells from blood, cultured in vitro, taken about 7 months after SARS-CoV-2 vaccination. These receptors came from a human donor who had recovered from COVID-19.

The CDR3 sequence: CSARTGGDTQYF. The CDR3 DNA follows: TGCAGTGCTAGAACGGGGGGAGATACGCAGTATTTT. This chain connects TRBV20-1 to TRBJ2-3; 7 bases are a match to TRBD2. The CDR3 is 12 residues long. The J segment lost 5 bases and the V segment lost 2 bases, leaving 1 base of the junction unmatched. Germline values: CDR1 DFQATT, CDR2 SNEGSKA (reference sequence).

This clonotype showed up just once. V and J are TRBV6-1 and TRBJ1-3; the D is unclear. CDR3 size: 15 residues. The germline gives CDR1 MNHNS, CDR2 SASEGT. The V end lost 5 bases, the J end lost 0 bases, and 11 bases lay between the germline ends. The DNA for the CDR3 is TGTGCCAGCAGTACGGACGGGATCTCTGGAAACACCATATATTTT. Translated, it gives CASSTDGISGNTIYF.

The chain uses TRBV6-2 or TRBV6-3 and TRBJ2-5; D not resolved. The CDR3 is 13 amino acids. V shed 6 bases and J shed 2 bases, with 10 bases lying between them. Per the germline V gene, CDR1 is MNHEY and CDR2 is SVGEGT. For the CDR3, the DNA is TGTGCCAGCAGCGATGCCTCTCAAGAGACCCAGTACTTC. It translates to CASSDASQETQYF.

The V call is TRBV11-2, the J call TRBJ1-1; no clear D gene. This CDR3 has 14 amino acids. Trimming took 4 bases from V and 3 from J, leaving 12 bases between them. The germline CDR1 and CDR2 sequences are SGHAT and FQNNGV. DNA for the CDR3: TGTGCCAGCAGCTCATCGGCAGTCGACACTGAAGCTTTCTTT. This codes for CASSSSAVDTEAFF.

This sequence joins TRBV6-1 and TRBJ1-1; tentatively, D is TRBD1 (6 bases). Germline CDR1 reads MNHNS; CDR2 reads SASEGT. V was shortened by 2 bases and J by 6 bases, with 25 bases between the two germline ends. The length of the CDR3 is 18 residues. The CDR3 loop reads CASSELEGRRSPGAEAFF. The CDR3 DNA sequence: TGTGCCAGCAGTGAATTGGAAGGCAGGAGGTCCCCAGGGGCTGAAGCTTTCTTT.

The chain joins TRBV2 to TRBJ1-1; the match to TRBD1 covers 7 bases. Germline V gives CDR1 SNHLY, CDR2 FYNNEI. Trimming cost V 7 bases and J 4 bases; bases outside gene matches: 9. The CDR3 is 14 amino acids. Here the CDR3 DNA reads TGTGCCAGCACCGTACAGGGGAGGGTCACTGAAGCTTTCTTT. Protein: CASTVQGRVTEAFF.

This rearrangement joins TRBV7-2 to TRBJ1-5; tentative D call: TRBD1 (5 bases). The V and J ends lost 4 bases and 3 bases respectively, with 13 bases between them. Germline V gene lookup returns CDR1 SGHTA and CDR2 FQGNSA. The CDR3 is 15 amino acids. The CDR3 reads CASSSHGTANQPQHF. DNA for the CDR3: TGTGCCAGCAGCTCACACGGGACGGCCAATCAGCCCCAGCATTTT.

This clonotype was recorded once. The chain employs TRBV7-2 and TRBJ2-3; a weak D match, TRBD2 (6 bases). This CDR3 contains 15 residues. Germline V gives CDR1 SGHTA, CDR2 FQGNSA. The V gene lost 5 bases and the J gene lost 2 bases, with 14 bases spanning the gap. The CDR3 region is CASSAGGAFTDTQYF. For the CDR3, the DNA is TGTGCCAGCAGCGCCGGAGGGGCTTTCACAGATACGCAGTATTTT. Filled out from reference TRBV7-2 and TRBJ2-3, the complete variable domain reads GAGVSQSPSNKVTEKGKDVELRCDPISGHTALYWYRQSLGQGLEFLIYFQGNSAPDKSGLPSDRFSAERTGGSVSTLTIQRTQQEDSAVYLCASSAGGAFTDTQYFGPGTRLTVL.

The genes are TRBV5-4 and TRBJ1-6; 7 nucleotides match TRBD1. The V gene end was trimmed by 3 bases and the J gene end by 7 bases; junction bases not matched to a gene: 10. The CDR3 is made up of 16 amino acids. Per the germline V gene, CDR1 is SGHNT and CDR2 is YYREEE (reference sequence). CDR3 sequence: CASSSNDRALNSPLHF. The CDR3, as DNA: TGTGCCAGCAGCTCCAACGACAGGGCCCTCAATTCACCCCTCCACTTT.

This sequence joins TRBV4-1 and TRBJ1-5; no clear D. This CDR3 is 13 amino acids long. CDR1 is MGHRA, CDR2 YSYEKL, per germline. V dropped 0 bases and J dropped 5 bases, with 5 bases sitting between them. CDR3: CASSQETDQPQHF. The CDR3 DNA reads TGCGCCAGCAGCCAAGAGACCGATCAGCCCCAGCATTTT.

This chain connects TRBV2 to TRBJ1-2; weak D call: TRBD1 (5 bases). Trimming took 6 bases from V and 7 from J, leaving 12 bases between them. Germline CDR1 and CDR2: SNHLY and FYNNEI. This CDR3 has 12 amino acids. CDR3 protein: CASSTGRRGYTF. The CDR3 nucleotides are TGTGCCAGCAGCACAGGTAGACGTGGCTACACCTTC.

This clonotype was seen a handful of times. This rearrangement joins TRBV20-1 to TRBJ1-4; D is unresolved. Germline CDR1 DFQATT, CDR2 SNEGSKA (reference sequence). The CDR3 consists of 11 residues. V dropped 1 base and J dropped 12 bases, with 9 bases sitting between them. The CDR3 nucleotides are TGCAGTGCTAGAGCGTTCCTGGAACTGTTTTTT. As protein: CSARAFLELFF.

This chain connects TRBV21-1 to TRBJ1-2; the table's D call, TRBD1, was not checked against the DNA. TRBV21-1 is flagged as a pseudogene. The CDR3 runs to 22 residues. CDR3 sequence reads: CASSLRYIPEITGTARNYGYTF. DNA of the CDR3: TGTGCCAGCAGCTTGCGCTACATCCCGGAAATCACCGGGACAGCTCGAAACTATGGCTACACCTTC.

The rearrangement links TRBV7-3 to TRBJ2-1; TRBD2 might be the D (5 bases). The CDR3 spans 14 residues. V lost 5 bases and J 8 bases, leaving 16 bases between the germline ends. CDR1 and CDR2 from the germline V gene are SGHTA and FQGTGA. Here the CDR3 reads CASSKDSVRDEQFF. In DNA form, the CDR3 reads TGTGCCAGCAGCAAAGATAGCGTCCGGGATGAGCAGTTCTTC.

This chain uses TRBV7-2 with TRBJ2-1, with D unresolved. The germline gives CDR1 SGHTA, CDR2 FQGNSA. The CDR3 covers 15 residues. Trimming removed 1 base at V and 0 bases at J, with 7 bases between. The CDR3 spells CASSLDPRSYNEQFF. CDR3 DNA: TGTGCCAGCAGCTTAGACCCCCGCTCCTACAATGAGCAGTTCTTC.

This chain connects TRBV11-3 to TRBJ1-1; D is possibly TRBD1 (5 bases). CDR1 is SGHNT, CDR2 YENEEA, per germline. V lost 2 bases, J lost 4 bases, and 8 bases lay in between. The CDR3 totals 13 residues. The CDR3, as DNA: TGTGCCAGCAGCTTATCGACAGCCACTGAAGCTTTCTTT. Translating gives CASSLSTATEAFF.

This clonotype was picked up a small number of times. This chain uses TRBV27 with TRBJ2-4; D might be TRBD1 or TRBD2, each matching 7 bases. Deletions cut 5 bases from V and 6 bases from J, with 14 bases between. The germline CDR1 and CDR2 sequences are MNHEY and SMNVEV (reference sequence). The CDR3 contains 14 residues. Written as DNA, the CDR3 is TGTGCCAGCAGTCCCTGGGAGGGGGCAAACATTCAGTACTTC. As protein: CASSPWEGANIQYF.